Below, 6 T cell receptor beta chains from the same sample are listed, as sequenced in a study of blood T cell repertoires in COVID-19. Assay: immunoSEQ multiplex PCR; the TCRdb copy retains only in-frame clones and omits some. This repertoire shows 150,000 to 200,000 clones, 87% found once; its top ten account for roughly a fifth. The material sequenced was peripheral blood. These TCRs come from a man aged 55 to 70 with active or convalescent COVID-19.

V is TRBV2 and J is TRBJ1-2, with 8 positions matching TRBD1. Germline V CDR1 and CDR2: SNHLY, FYNNEI. This CDR3 contains 15 residues. V was clipped by 6 bases and J by 6 bases; unmatched bases: 12. CDR3 sequence reads: CASSRTGQGLNGYTF. The CDR3 nucleotides are TGTGCCAGCAGCCGAACAGGACAGGGCTTAAATGGCTACACCTTC.

There are many counts of this clone. The chain joins TRBV18 to TRBJ1-5; D call uncertain. CDR1 is KGHSH, CDR2 LQKENI, per germline. The CDR3 has 13 amino acids. The V end lost 4 bases, the J end lost 5 bases, and 9 bases lay between the germline ends. The CDR3: CASSQTSHQPQHF. Here the CDR3 DNA reads TGTGCCAGCTCACAGACATCCCATCAGCCCCAGCATTTT.

The chain joins TRBV6-1 to TRBJ1-5; D is perhaps TRBD1 (6 bases). Deletions cut 1 base from V and 2 bases from J, with 12 bases between. CDR3 length: 16 amino acids. CDR1 is MNHNS, CDR2 SASEGT, per germline. The CDR3 loop reads CASSEVTGRGNQPQHF. CDR3 nucleotide sequence: TGTGCCAGCAGTGAAGTCACAGGGAGAGGCAATCAGCCCCAGCATTTT.

J is TRBJ1-6 and V is TRBV6-5; D is undetermined. The ends were cut back, 8 bases at V and 7 bases at J, with 9 bases in the middle. Germline CDR1 MNHEY, CDR2 SVGAGI. This CDR3 contains 12 residues. The CDR3 DNA reads as TGTGCCAGCTCGGAACAGAATTCACCCCTCCACTTT. Its protein is CASSEQNSPLHF.

This chain uses TRBV5-1 with TRBJ2-2; 7 nucleotides agree with TRBD2. The CDR3 covers 15 residues. Trimming took 1 base from V and 6 from J; bases not matched to a gene: 6. Germline V lookup: CDR1 SGHRS, CDR2 YFSETQ. The CDR3 region has the DNA TGCGCCAGCAGCTTGTCGGCGGGGGTCGCCGGGGAGCTGTTTTTT. Translating gives CASSLSAGVAGELFF.

This chain's CDR3 is CASSQGGREGSYTF. The CDR3 region has the DNA TGTGCCAGCAGCCAAGGAGGCAGGGAGGGTTCCTACACCTTC. The chain combines TRBV3-1 (or the pseudogene TRBV3-2) with TRBJ1-2; TRBD1 is a possible D gene (5 bases). Trimming shortened V by 1 base and J by 10 bases, and 16 bases separated the two germline ends. The CDR3 is 14 residues long. CDR1 is LGHDT, CDR2 YNNKEL, per germline (reference sequence).